Below, 9 T cell receptor beta chains from the same sample are listed, as sequenced in a study of STAT3 mutations in large granular lymphocyte leukemia. These receptors' antigens are unknown. This table comes from immunoSEQ multiplex PCR, and its TCRdb copy is limited to in-frame clones, with some not included. The data contain around 10,000 clones, 88% of them singletons. Points from the study as a whole: At least one immunodominant TCR beta clonotype appeared in every T-cell large granular lymphocyte leukemia patient.

Sequencing was carried out using peripheral blood mononuclear cells. All receptors come from a man aged 60 to 75 with T-cell large granular lymphocyte leukemia. Some clones in this sample may be carry-over from other donors' samples.

V gene TRBV27 combines with J gene TRBJ1-2; TRBD1 agrees at 7 bases. The trim removed 5 bases at V and 4 bases at J, leaving 13 bases unmatched. The CDR3 runs to 16 residues. Germline CDR1 reads MNHEY; CDR2 reads SMNVEV (reference sequence). CDR3 nucleotides: TGTGCCAGCAGTCGAACCGGGACAGTCGTCAGCTATGGCTACACCTTC. This encodes CASSRTGTVVSYGYTF.

The DNA of the CDR3 is TGTGCCTGGAGTTTGGACGGGGAAGATGAAGCTTTCTTT. Protein sequence: CAWSLDGEDEAFF. The V gene is TRBV30, the J gene TRBJ1-1; D is ambiguous. Trimming took 2 bases from V and 7 from J, leaving 14 bases between them. Germline V gene lookup returns CDR1 GTSNPN and CDR2 SVGIG (reference sequence). CDR3 size: 13 residues.

The V gene is TRBV6-5, the J gene TRBJ2-7, with 7 bases matching TRBD2. The CDR3 covers 14 residues. The V gene end was trimmed by 8 bases and the J gene end by 3 bases; junction bases not matched to a gene: 10. The germline CDR1 and CDR2 sequences are MNHEY and SVGAGI. The CDR3 protein is CASREGGSNYEQYF. CDR3 sequence (DNA): TGTGCCAGCCGAGAGGGAGGGAGTAACTACGAGCAGTACTTC.

The chain uses TRBV2 and TRBJ1-6; possible D gene TRBD1, 6 bases. V lost 5 bases and J lost 10, with 15 bases in between. Germline CDR1 SNHLY, CDR2 FYNNEI. CDR3 size: 14 residues. The CDR3 loop is CASSSGDMRSPLHF. For the CDR3, the DNA is TGTGCCAGCAGTTCAGGGGATATGCGGTCACCCCTCCACTTT. The full variable domain, in which reference TRBV2 and TRBJ1-6 provide the parts outside the CDR3, is EPEVTQTPSHQVTQMGQEVILRCVPISNHLYFYWYRQILGQKVEFLVSFYNNEISEKSEIFDDQFSVERPDGSNFTLKIRSTKLEDSAMYFCASSSGDMRSPLHFGNGTRLTVT.

This chain uses TRBV25-1 with TRBJ1-2; 8 nucleotides match TRBD1. CDR3 length: 13 residues. Germline V gene data show CDR1 as MGHDK and CDR2 as SYGVNS. With V trimmed by 7 bases and J by 7 bases, 8 bases remained unmatched. The CDR3 DNA follows: TGTGCCAGCACAGGGACAGGACGGGGTGGCTACACCTTC. Amino acids: CASTGTGRGGYTF.

The rearrangement joins TRBV28 to TRBJ1-1; D unclear. The CDR3 sequence is 12 residues long. The V and J ends lost 1 base and 9 bases respectively, with 9 bases between them. Germline V gene data show CDR1 as MDHEN and CDR2 as SYDVKM. CDR3 sequence reads: CASSLFIGKAFF. The CDR3 region has the DNA TGTGCCAGCAGTTTATTTATAGGCAAAGCTTTCTTT.

This chain connects TRBV29-1 to TRBJ2-6; D gene uncertain. V lost 3 bases and J 0 bases, leaving 6 bases between the germline ends. Germline lookup yields CDR1 SQVTM and CDR2 ANQGSEA. The CDR3 length is 14 residues. The CDR3 sequence is CSVELVSGANVLTF. The CDR3, as DNA: TGCAGCGTTGAGTTGGTCTCTGGGGCCAACGTCCTGACTTTC.

This clone was seen just once. V is TRBV6-4 and J is TRBJ2-3; 7 bases line up with TRBD2. Germline values: CDR1 MRHNA, CDR2 SNTAGT. V lost 2 bases and J lost 3; bases outside the gene matches: 5. This CDR3 region has 15 residues. The CDR3 protein is CASSDAAGDTDTQYF. The CDR3 DNA reads as TGTGCCAGCAGTGACGCGGCGGGAGATACAGATACGCAGTATTTT.

The gene calls are TRBV7-2 and TRBJ2-7, with 10 positions matching TRBD2. The CDR3 is 15 amino acids. Unmatched junction bases numbered 3, after V lost 1 base and J lost 3 bases. Germline CDR1 SGHTA, CDR2 FQGNSA. The CDR3 region is CASSLDTSGNYEQYF. CDR3 nucleotides: TGTGCCAGCAGCTTAGATACTAGCGGGAACTACGAGCAGTACTTC.